This is a list of T cell receptor beta chains from one sample in a study of identical twins. TCRdb independently ran MiXCR on the 5' RACE reads; one entry per CDR3 protein. The profile shows some 460,000 distinct CDR3 sequences, 12% to 15% of them singletons. These sequences were also reported in another study, on yellow fever vaccine responses in identical twins.

Sequenced sample: CD4+ T cells sorted from blood. The receptor source for this set is a woman in her late teens or twenties in good health. CDR3s include the opening cysteine and the closing phenylalanine or tryptophan.

V | CDR3
TRBV6-6 | CALGGSYNEQFF
TRBV15 | CATSGSGPYEQYF
TRBV20-1 | CSVMGQGGHTEAFF
TRBV20-1 | CSARDPRRNTEAFF
TRBV7-9 | CASSWQGGAYEQYF
TRBV5-1 | CASSLSSSKQETQYF
TRBV5-1 | CASSQRQSSETQYF
TRBV7-3 | CASSSRQGGTGELFF
TRBV10-3 | CATYPGEVGNTIYF
TRBV24-1 | CATSDIRGRAGELFF
TRBV9 | CASSAGLAWATQYF
TRBV12-3/TRBV12-4 | CASKRDGNPGGEQYF
TRBV29-1 | CSVEVPGATYEQYF
TRBV6-2/TRBV6-3 | CASRISGTHNEQFF
TRBV29-1 | CSVGFAGTEQYF
TRBV5-1 | CASSLAKTGSGETQYF
TRBV6-2/TRBV6-3 | CASRQVGTEAFF
TRBV5-1 | CASSSSGSLISQETQYF
TRBV7-2 | CASSLELFRGNNEQFF
TRBV10-3 | CAISEGSGGAYEQYF
TRBV28 | CASSSSSRLPYEQYF
TRBV9 | CASSVREYTDTQYF
TRBV28 | CAIKTGGDAKNIQYF
TRBV7-7 | CASSPVFGTGVTGELFF
TRBV7-8 | CASSLAHRETQYF
TRBV11-1 | CASSLARWIGLHPNSYEQYF
TRBV20-1 | CSARSGTLLAKNIQYF
TRBV6-2/TRBV6-3 | CASSPGPARETQYF
TRBV20-1 | CSAPPAASTDTQYF
TRBV7-8 | CASSLDFRTYEQYF
TRBV7-3 | CASQGGSTDTQYF
TRBV12-3/TRBV12-4 | CASSLGLGNQPQHF
TRBV9 | CASSVDSSGYEQYF
TRBV3-1 | CATKKKGSGGEQYF
TRBV6-1 | CTRKGANTSTDTQYF
TRBV24-1 | CATSGGRGYQETQYF
TRBV13 | CASSFPSRQRGAGRISTDTQYF
TRBV12-3/TRBV12-4 | CASNTNTGPFTDTQYF
TRBV15 | CATSRGPGPGEMYGYTF
TRBV10-1 | CASSVTGSTDTQYF
TRBV5-5 | CASTHQRTRPGELFF
TRBV20-1 | CSAPRTGMDEQYF
TRBV4-3 | CASSQVSALQETQYF
TRBV25-1 | CASSGTSGGSETQYF
TRBV6-1 | CASSPRDRSYEQYF
TRBV12-3/TRBV12-4 | CASSTNQGGWETQYF
TRBV6-2/TRBV6-3 | CASRRLSAYNEQFF
TRBV7-8 | CASSFYLSSYEQYF
TRBV20-1 | CSARGGTLLQFF
TRBV12-3/TRBV12-4 | CASSGSSGGGAFF
TRBV12-3/TRBV12-4 | CASSLYTENTIYF
TRBV5-1 | CASSLEPGLYNEQFF
TRBV6-1 | CASSASGGSNEQFF
TRBV2 | CASSGTSPYNEQFF
TRBV7-3 | CASRNSGNHEQYF
TRBV6-5 | CASSYRDKAYEQYF